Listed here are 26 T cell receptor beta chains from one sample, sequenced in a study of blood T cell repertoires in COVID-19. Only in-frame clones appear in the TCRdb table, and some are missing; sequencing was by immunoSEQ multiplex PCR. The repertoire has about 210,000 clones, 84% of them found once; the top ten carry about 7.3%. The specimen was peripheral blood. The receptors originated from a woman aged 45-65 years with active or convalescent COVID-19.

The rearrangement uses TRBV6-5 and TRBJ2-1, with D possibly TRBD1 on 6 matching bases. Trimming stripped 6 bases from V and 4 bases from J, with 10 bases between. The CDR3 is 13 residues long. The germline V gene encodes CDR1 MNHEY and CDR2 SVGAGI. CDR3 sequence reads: CASRLGAYNEQFF. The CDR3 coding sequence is TGTGCCAGCAGGCTGGGGGCGTACAATGAGCAGTTCTTC.

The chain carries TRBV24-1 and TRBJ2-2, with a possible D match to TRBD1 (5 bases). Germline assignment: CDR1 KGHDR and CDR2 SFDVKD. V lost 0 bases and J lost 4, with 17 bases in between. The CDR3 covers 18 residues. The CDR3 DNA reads TGTGCCACCAGTGATTTGCCCAGGGCCGGTCGAGGCACCGGGGAGCTGTTTTTT. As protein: CATSDLPRAGRGTGELFF.

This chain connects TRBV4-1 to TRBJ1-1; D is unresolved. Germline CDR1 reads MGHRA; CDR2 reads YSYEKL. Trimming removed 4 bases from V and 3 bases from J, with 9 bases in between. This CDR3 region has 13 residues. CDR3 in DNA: TGCGCCAGCAGCCCTCGGTTAGACACTGAAGCTTTCTTT. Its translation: CASSPRLDTEAFF.

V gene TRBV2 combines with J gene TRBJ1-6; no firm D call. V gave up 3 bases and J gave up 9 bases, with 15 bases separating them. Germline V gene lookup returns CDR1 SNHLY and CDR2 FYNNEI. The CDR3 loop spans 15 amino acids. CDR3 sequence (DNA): TGTGCCAGCAGTGAGAGGCGGGGAAGTGGTTCACCCCTCCACTTT. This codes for CASSERRGSGSPLHF.

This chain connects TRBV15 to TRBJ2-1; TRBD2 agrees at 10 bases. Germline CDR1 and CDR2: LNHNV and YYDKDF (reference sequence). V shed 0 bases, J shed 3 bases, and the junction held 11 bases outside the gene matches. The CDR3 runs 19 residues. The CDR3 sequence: CATSRDLVTSGVGYNEQFF. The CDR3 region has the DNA TGTGCCACCAGCAGAGATTTGGTTACTAGCGGGGTTGGCTACAATGAGCAGTTCTTC.

CDR3 sequence (DNA): TGTGCCAGCAGCTTCGGCGGGGGCCGGACTGAAGCTTTCTTT. It codes for CASSFGGGRTEAFF. V is TRBV7-9 and J is TRBJ1-1, with D perhaps matching TRBD1 (6 bases). The CDR3 loop spans 14 amino acids. V lost 3 bases to trimming and J lost 5 bases, with 13 bases between them. The germline V gene encodes CDR1 SEHNR and CDR2 FQNEAQ (reference sequence).

As DNA, the CDR3 is TGTGCCAGCCAAGGGGTTTACGCACCCCTCCACTTT. Residues: CASQGVYAPLHF. The chain uses TRBV19 and TRBJ1-6; possibly TRBD1 for D (5 bases). Per germline, CDR1 LNHDA and CDR2 SQIVND (reference sequence). This CDR3 is built from 12 residues. The V end lost 9 bases, the J end lost 11 bases, and 14 bases lay between the germline ends. The complete variable domain, with remaining parts taken from reference TRBV19 and TRBJ1-6, reads DGGITQSPKYLFRKEGQNVTLSCEQNLNHDAMYWYRQDPGQGLRLIYYSQIVNDFQKGDIAEGYSVSREKKESFPLTVTSAQKNPTAFYLCASQGVYAPLHFGNGTRLTVT.

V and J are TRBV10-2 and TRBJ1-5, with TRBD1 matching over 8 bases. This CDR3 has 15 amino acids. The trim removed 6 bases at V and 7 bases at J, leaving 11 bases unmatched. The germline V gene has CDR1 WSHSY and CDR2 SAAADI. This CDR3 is CASSRKSGGGQPQHF. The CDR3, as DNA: TGCGCCAGCAGCCGTAAGTCAGGGGGCGGCCAGCCCCAGCATTTT.

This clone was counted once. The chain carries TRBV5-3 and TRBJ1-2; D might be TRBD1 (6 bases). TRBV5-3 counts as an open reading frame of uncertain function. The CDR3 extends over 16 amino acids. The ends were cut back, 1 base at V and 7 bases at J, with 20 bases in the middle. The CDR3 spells CARSLRAGTPSGGYTF. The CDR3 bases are TGTGCCAGAAGCTTGAGAGCCGGGACACCCTCGGGTGGCTACACCTTC.

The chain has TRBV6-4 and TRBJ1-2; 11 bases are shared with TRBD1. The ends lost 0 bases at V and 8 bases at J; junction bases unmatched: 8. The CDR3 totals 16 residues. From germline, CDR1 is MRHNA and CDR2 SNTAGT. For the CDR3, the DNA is TGTGCCAGCAGTGACTCAGGGGACAGGGGGTTTGGCGGCTACACCTTC. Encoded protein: CASSDSGDRGFGGYTF.

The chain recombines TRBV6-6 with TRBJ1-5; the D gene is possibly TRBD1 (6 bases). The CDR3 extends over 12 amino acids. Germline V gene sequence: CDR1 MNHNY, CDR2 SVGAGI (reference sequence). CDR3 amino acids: CGAGGANQPQHF. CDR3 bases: TGTGGGGCGGGGGGGGCTAATCAGCCCCAGCATTTT.

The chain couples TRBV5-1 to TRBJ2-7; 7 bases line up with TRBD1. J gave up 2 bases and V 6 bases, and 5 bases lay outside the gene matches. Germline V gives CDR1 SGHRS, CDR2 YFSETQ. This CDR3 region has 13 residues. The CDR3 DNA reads TGCGCCAGCAACTTAGACAGGGCCTACGAGCAGTACGTC. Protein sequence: CASNLDRAYEQYV.

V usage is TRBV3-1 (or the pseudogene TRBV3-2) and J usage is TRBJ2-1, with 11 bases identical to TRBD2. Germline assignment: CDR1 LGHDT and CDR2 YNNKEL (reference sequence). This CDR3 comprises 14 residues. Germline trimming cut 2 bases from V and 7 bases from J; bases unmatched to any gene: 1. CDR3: CASSQTSGRNEQFF. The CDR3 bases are TGTGCCAGCAGCCAAACTAGCGGGAGAAATGAGCAGTTCTTC.

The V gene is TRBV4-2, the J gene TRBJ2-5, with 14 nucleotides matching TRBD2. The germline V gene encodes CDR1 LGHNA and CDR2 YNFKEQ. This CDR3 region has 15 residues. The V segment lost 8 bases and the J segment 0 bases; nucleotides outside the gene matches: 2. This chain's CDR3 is CASGLAGGNQETQYF. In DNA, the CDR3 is TGTGCCAGCGGACTAGCGGGGGGCAACCAAGAGACCCAGTACTTC.

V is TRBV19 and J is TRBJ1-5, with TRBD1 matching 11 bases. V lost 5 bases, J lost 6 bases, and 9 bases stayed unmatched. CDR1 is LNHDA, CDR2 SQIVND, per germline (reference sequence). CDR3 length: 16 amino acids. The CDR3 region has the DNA TGTGCCAGTAGTCGTCCGGGACAGGGGGTTTCTCAGCCCCAGCATTTT. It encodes CASSRPGQGVSQPQHF.

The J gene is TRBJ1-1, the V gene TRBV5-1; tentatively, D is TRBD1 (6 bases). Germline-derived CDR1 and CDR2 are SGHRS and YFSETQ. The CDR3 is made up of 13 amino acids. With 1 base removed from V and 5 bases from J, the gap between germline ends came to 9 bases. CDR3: CASSLFRGTEAFF. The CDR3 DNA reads TGCGCCAGCAGCTTGTTCAGGGGTACTGAAGCTTTCTTT.

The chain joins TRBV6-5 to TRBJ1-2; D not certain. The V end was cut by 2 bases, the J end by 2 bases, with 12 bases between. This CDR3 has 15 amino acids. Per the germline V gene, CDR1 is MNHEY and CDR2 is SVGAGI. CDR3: CASSYRKAGNYGYTF. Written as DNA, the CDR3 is TGTGCCAGCAGTTACCGGAAGGCAGGAAACTATGGCTACACCTTC.

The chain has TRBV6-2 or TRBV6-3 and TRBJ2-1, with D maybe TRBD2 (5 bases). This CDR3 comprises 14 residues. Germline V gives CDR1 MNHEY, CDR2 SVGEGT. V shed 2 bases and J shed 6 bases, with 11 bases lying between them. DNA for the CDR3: TGTGCCAGCAGTTACGATCGAGGACTCAATGAGCAGTTCTTC. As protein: CASSYDRGLNEQFF.

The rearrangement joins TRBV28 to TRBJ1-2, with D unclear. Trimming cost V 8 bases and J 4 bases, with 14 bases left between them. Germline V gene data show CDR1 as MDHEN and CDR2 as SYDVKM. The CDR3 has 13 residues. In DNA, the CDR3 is TGTGCCAGCTCCAAGCAACCGATCTATGGCTACACCTTC. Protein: CASSKQPIYGYTF.

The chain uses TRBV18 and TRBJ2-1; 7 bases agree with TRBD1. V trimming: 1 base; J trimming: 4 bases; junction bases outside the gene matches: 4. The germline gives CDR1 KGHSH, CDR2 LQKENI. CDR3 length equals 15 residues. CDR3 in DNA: TGTGCCAGCTCACCACGGACAGGTGCTTACAATGAGCAGTTCTTC. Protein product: CASSPRTGAYNEQFF.

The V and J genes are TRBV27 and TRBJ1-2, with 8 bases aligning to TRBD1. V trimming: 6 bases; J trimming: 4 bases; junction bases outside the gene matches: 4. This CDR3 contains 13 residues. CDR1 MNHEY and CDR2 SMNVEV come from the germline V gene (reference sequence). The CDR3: CASRRTGSYGYTF. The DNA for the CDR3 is TGTGCCAGCAGAAGGACAGGGTCCTATGGCTACACCTTC.

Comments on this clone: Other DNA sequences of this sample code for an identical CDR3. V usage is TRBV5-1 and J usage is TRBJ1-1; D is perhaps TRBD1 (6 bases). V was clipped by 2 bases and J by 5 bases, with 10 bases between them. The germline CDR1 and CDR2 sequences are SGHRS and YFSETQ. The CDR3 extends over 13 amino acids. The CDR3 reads CASSLQGDTEAFF. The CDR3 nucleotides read TGCGCCAGCAGCTTACAGGGTGATACTGAAGCTTTCTTT.

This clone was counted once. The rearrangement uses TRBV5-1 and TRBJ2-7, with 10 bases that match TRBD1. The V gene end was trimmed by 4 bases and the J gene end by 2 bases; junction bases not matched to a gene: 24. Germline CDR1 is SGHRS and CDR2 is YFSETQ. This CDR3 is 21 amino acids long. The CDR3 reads CASSPTPIWGQGIGRAYEQYV. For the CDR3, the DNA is TGCGCCAGCAGCCCCACACCAATATGGGGACAGGGGATTGGCCGGGCCTACGAGCAGTACGTC.

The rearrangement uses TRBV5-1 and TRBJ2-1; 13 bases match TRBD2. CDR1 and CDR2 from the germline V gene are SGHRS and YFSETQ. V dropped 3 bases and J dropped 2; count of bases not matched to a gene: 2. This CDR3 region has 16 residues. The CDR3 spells CASSSGTSGTYNEQFF. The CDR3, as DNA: TGCGCCAGCAGCTCGGGGACTAGCGGGACCTACAATGAGCAGTTCTTC. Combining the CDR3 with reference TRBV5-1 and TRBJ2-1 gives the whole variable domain KAGVTQTPRYLIKTRGQQVTLSCSPISGHRSVSWYQQTPGQGLQFLFEYFSETQRNKGNFPGRFSGRQFSNSRSEMNVSTLELGDSALYLCASSSGTSGTYNEQFFGPGTRLTVL.

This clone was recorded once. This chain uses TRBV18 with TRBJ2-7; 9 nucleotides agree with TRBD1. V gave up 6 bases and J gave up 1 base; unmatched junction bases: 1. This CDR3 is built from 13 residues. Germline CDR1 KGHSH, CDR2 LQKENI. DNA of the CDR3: TGTGCCAGCTCGGGACAGGGATCCTACGAGCAGTACGTC. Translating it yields CASSGQGSYEQYV.

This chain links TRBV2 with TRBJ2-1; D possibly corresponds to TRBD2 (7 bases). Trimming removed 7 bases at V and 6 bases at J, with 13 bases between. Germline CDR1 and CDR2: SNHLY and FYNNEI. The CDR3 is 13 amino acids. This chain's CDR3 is CASMWGGANEQFF. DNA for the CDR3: TGTGCCAGCATGTGGGGGGGGGCCAATGAGCAGTTCTTC.